This TCR beta chain was identified during a study of Ad26.COV2.S vaccination and SARS-CoV-2 variants. The sample's treatment: 15 to 20 received Ad26.COV2.S at low or high dose, single or two shots; roughly 5 received placebo; per-sample allocation not given. Day 63 following the first vaccine or placebo injection was when the samples were taken. General study results and limits: Possibly, TCR breadth and depth analyses underestimated total T cell responses.

The repertoire was sequenced with immunoSEQ multiplex PCR; TCRdb's copy has only in-frame clones and lacks some. The table shows more than 300,000 clones, with less than 90% occurring only once. With V trimmed by 0 bases and J by 3 bases, 5 bases remained unmatched. Germline V gives CDR1 SNHLY, CDR2 FYNNEI. This CDR3 has 15 amino acids. A note on this clone: What it binds is not known.

The receptor comes from a person aged 18-60 years who received the Ad26.COV2.S COVID-19 vaccine or a placebo. J is TRBJ2-7 and V is TRBV2; TRBD1 matches at 7 bases. Sequences were derived from peripheral blood, sampled in a trial of Ad26.COV2.S vaccine versus placebo. The CDR3: CASSEALQGRYEQYF. The DNA of the CDR3 is TGTGCCAGCAGTGAAGCGTTACAGGGGCGCTACGAGCAGTACTTC.